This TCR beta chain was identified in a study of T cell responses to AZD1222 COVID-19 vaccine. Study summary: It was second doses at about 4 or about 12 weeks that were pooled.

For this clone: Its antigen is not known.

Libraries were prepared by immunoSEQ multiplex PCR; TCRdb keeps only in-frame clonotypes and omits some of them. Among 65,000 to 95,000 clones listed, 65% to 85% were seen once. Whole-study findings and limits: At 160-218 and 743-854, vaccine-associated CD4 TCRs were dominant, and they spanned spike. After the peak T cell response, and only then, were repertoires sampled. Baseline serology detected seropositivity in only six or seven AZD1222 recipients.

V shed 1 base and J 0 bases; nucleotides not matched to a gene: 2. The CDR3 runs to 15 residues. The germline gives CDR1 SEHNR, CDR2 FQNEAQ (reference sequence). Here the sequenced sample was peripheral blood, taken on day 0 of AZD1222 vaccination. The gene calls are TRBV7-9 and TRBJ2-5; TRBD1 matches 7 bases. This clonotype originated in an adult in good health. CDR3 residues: CASSLGTGYQETQYF. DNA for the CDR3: TGTGCCAGCAGCTTAGGGACAGGATACCAAGAGACCCAGTACTTC.